These T cell receptor beta chains were read from a single sample in a study of shared clonotypes between healthy human individuals. Profiled with immunoSEQ multiplex PCR; TCRdb holds only in-frame clones, not every one. The sample holds around 2.5 million clones, roughly 93% seen once. The specimen was naive CD4+ T cells from PBMCs. Receptors were obtained from a man aged 18 to 35 in good health. Some clones in this sample may be carry-over from other donors' samples. The CDR3 runs from the conserved cysteine through the conserved F or W. D genes are given only for firm matches. Some rows mark clone size as missing; the rest say once, few, many or name a class of expanded clone.

V gene: TRBV5-4; J gene: TRBJ2-7; D gene: TRBD2; clone size: NA; CDR3 protein: CASSLAGTSGEQYF; CDR3 DNA: TGTGCCAGCAGCTTGGCCGGGACTAGCGGCGAGCAGTACTTC
V gene: TRBV4-2; J gene: TRBJ2-1; D gene: NA; clone size: NA; CDR3 protein: CASSHPRARSHEQFF; CDR3 DNA: TGTGCCAGCAGCCATCCCCGAGCTAGAAGTCATGAGCAGTTCTTC
V gene: TRBV30; J gene: TRBJ2-2; D gene: NA; clone size: NA; CDR3 protein: CAWSVGQKPWDTGELFF; CDR3 DNA: TGTGCCTGGAGTGTAGGGCAGAAACCCTGGGACACCGGGGAGCTGTTTTTT
V gene: TRBV28; J gene: TRBJ2-6; D gene: NA; clone size: NA; CDR3 protein: CASSSQGRGSGANVLTF; CDR3 DNA: TGTGCCAGCAGTTCACAGGGGAGGGGATCTGGGGCCAACGTCCTGACTTTC
V gene: TRBV4-1; J gene: TRBJ2-3; D gene: TRBD2; clone size: NA; CDR3 protein: CASSQFSGGTDTQYF; CDR3 DNA: TGCGCCAGCAGCCAATTTAGCGGGGGCACAGATACGCAGTATTTT
V gene: TRBV28; J gene: TRBJ1-5; D gene: TRBD1; clone size: NA; CDR3 protein: CASSPFWVGGFGNQPQHF; CDR3 DNA: TGTGCCAGCAGCCCATTCTGGGTAGGGGGCTTCGGAAATCAGCCCCAGCATTTT
V gene: TRBV21-1; J gene: TRBJ2-7; D gene: NA; clone size: NA; CDR3 protein: CASSNGRARPHYEQYF; CDR3 DNA: TGTGCCAGCAGCAACGGGAGGGCGAGACCCCACTACGAGCAGTACTTC
V gene: TRBV9; J gene: TRBJ2-3; D gene: NA; clone size: NA; CDR3 protein: CASSVVKGPADTQYF; CDR3 DNA: TGTGCCAGCAGCGTAGTTAAAGGGCCGGCAGATACGCAGTATTTT
V gene: TRBV4-1; J gene: TRBJ2-7; D gene: TRBD2; clone size: NA; CDR3 protein: CASSSLAGQSREQYF; CDR3 DNA: TGCGCCAGCAGTAGTCTAGCGGGACAGTCTCGCGAGCAGTACTTC
V gene: TRBV18; J gene: TRBJ2-2; D gene: TRBD2; clone size: once; CDR3 protein: CASSPLAGGATGELFF; CDR3 DNA: TGTGCCAGCTCACCCCTAGCGGGAGGTGCTACCGGGGAGCTGTTTTTT
V gene: TRBV4-2; J gene: TRBJ2-1; D gene: NA; clone size: NA; CDR3 protein: CASSHTTLERDSYNEQFF; CDR3 DNA: TGTGCCAGCAGCCACACCACGCTCGAGAGGGACTCCTACAATGAGCAGTTCTTC
V gene: TRBV11-2; J gene: TRBJ1-2; D gene: NA; clone size: NA; CDR3 protein: CASSRRDTNYGYTF; CDR3 DNA: TGTGCCAGCAGCCGCCGGGACACCAACTATGGCTACACCTTC
V gene: TRBV27; J gene: TRBJ2-3; D gene: TRBD2; clone size: NA; CDR3 protein: CASSPPAREPDTQYF; CDR3 DNA: TGTGCCAGCAGCCCCCCCGCGCGGGAGCCAGATACGCAGTATTTT
V gene: TRBV6-1; J gene: TRBJ2-2; D gene: TRBD2; clone size: NA; CDR3 protein: CASSEASGDVGPGELFF; CDR3 DNA: TGTGCCAGCAGTGAAGCTAGCGGGGACGTTGGTCCCGGGGAGCTGTTTTTT
V gene: TRBV2; J gene: TRBJ2-7; D gene: NA; clone size: once; CDR3 protein: CASSEARVGEQYF; CDR3 DNA: TGTGCCAGCAGTGAAGCGCGGGTCGGCGAGCAGTACTTC
V gene: TRBV6-6; J gene: TRBJ1-5; D gene: NA; clone size: NA; CDR3 protein: CASSGHISNQPQHF; CDR3 DNA: TGTGCCAGCAGTGGACATATTAGCAATCAGCCCCAGCATTTT
V gene: TRBV5-1; J gene: TRBJ2-2; D gene: NA; clone size: few; CDR3 protein: CASSLDVTGELFF; CDR3 DNA: TGCGCCAGCAGCTTGGATGTGACCGGGGAGCTGTTTTTT
V gene: TRBV9; J gene: TRBJ1-3; D gene: NA; clone size: NA; CDR3 protein: CASSVVGSSTGNTIYF; CDR3 DNA: TGTGCCAGCAGCGTAGTGGGGAGTTCCACTGGAAACACCATATATTTT
V gene: TRBV4-1; J gene: TRBJ2-7; D gene: TRBD2; clone size: NA; CDR3 protein: CASSQMTRTSGDSYEQYF; CDR3 DNA: TGCGCCAGCAGCCAGATGACCAGGACTAGCGGGGACTCCTACGAGCAGTACTTC
V gene: TRBV7-2; J gene: TRBJ2-7; D gene: TRBD2; clone size: NA; CDR3 protein: CASSSYSGYYEQYF; CDR3 DNA: TGTGCCAGCAGTTCGTATAGCGGGTATTACGAGCAGTACTTC
V gene: TRBV19; J gene: TRBJ1-1; D gene: NA; clone size: NA; CDR3 protein: CASSILRGRTEAFF; CDR3 DNA: TGTGCCAGTAGTATACTTCGTGGCCGTACTGAAGCTTTCTTT
V gene: TRBV5-1; J gene: TRBJ2-2; D gene: NA; clone size: NA; CDR3 protein: CASSLVGVGELFF; CDR3 DNA: TGCGCCAGCAGCTTGGTTGGGGTCGGGGAGCTGTTTTTT
V gene: TRBV7-3; J gene: TRBJ2-3; D gene: NA; clone size: NA; CDR3 protein: CASSLGRPADTQYF; CDR3 DNA: TGTGCCAGCAGCTTAGGGCGGCCAGCAGATACGCAGTATTTT
V gene: TRBV7-2; J gene: TRBJ2-7; D gene: TRBD2; clone size: NA; CDR3 protein: CASSLRAGSYEQYF; CDR3 DNA: TGTGCCAGCAGCTTAAGAGCGGGGTCCTACGAGCAGTACTTC
V gene: TRBV18; J gene: TRBJ2-7; D gene: TRBD2; clone size: NA; CDR3 protein: CASSPGLAGGEEYF; CDR3 DNA: TGTGCCAGCTCACCGGGACTAGCGGGAGGAGAGGAGTACTTC
V gene: TRBV5-6; J gene: TRBJ2-1; D gene: TRBD2; clone size: NA; CDR3 protein: CASSSTSGPYNEQFF; CDR3 DNA: TGTGCCAGCAGCTCAACTAGCGGACCCTACAATGAGCAGTTCTTC
V gene: TRBV23-1; J gene: TRBJ2-7; D gene: NA; clone size: NA; CDR3 protein: CASSRAGASYEQYF; CDR3 DNA: TGCGCCAGCAGTCGGGCAGGTGCCTCCTACGAGCAGTACTTC
V gene: TRBV19; J gene: TRBJ1-5; D gene: TRBD1; clone size: NA; CDR3 protein: CASSIGTGEGQPQHF; CDR3 DNA: TGTGCCAGTAGTATAGGTACAGGGGAAGGTCAGCCCCAGCATTTT
V gene: TRBV5-4; J gene: TRBJ1-5; D gene: NA; clone size: NA; CDR3 protein: CASSLWGRNSNQPQHF; CDR3 DNA: TGTGCCAGCAGCTTGTGGGGGCGGAATAGCAATCAGCCCCAGCATTTT
V gene: TRBV29-1; J gene: TRBJ2-1; D gene: NA; clone size: NA; CDR3 protein: CSVDWRGRGVNEQFF; CDR3 DNA: TGCAGCGTTGATTGGCGGGGCAGGGGGGTTAATGAGCAGTTCTTC
V gene: TRBV19; J gene: TRBJ1-3; D gene: NA; clone size: NA; CDR3 protein: CASSLLLVGNTIYF; CDR3 DNA: TGTGCCAGTAGTTTGCTTCTTGTGGGAAACACCATATATTTT